This T cell receptor beta chain was found in a study of cytomegalovirus exposure and HLA in healthy donors. Points from the study as a whole: CMV antigen specificity was confirmed in vitro for three CMV-associated chains. A list of approximately 160 TCR beta chains associated with cytomegalovirus was given.

PCR amplification relied on 60 Vbeta primers (plus 13 Jbeta primers). Using immunoSEQ multiplex PCR, the repertoire was profiled, and TCRdb retains in-frame clones only, with some absent. Of about 94,000 clones in the sample, just under 80% were seen once. Turning to this clone: The antigen remains unidentified.

Sequencing was performed on PBMCs. This sequence originates from a woman aged 40 to 50 in good health and CMV-seronegative.

As DNA, the CDR3 is TGTGCCAGCAGCCAGCAAACAGGGGTGAGCGGGGAGCTGTTTTTT. Translated: CASSQQTGVSGELFF. This rearrangement joins TRBV4-2 to TRBJ2-2; 7 bases are a match to TRBD1. Germline CDR1 LGHNA, CDR2 YNFKEQ. The V gene end was trimmed by 3 bases and the J gene end by 7 bases; junction bases not matched to a gene: 8. The CDR3 length is 15 residues.